The next 24 T cell receptor beta chains were all read from a single sample in a study of cytomegalovirus exposure and HLA in healthy donors. Primers included in the PCR were 60 Vbeta and 13 Jbeta primers. Generated by immunoSEQ multiplex PCR, the TCRdb table keeps only in-frame clones and is missing some. This sample has 180,000 or so clones, with around 74% found just once. The sample comprised PBMCs. The receptor source for this set is a female donor in good health and CMV-seronegative.

The chain links TRBV5-1 to TRBJ2-1; no clear D gene. V was trimmed by 4 bases and J by 0 bases, leaving 11 bases between them. This CDR3 has 15 amino acids. Germline V gene lookup returns CDR1 SGHRS and CDR2 YFSETQ. The DNA for the CDR3 is TGCGCCAGCAGCGCCGAATATAGCTCCTACAATGAGCAGTTCTTC. Protein product: CASSAEYSSYNEQFF.

The rearrangement uses TRBV7-8 and TRBJ1-2; the D is unclear. V was clipped by 4 bases and J by 8 bases, with 20 bases between them. The germline V gene encodes CDR1 SGHVS and CDR2 FQNEAQ. This CDR3 spans 15 amino acids. The CDR3 region is CASSSNVDGREGYTF. CDR3 in DNA: TGTGCCAGCAGCTCGAACGTTGACGGGCGGGAGGGCTACACCTTC.

The gene calls are TRBV4-1 and TRBJ1-5; D might be TRBD1 (6 bases). Trimming left V 0 bases short and J 5 bases short, with 11 bases between. CDR3 length equals 15 residues. CDR1 and CDR2 from the germline V gene are MGHRA and YSYEKL. DNA of the CDR3: TGCGCCAGCAGCCAAGATGAGGGGGTCGATCAGCCCCAGCATTTT. It is translated as CASSQDEGVDQPQHF.

This chain joins TRBV5-1 and TRBJ1-4; 8 nucleotides align to TRBD1. CDR1 is SGHRS and CDR2 is YFSETQ in the germline V gene. This CDR3 has 18 residues. The J segment lost 1 base and the V segment lost 0 bases, leaving 8 bases of the junction unmatched. The CDR3 bases are TGCGCCAGCAGCTTGGGGAGGACAGGGACAAGAACTAATGAAAAACTGTTTTTT. It codes for CASSLGRTGTRTNEKLFF.

In this sample, this clone turned up once. Germline is not matched at one junction end, which may reflect a read error. V and J are TRBV7-9 and TRBJ1-3, with D perhaps matching TRBD1 (6 bases). Germline V gives CDR1 SEHNR, CDR2 FQNEAQ (reference sequence). The CDR3 contains 16 residues. DNA for the CDR3: TGTTCCAGCAGCTTATGGACAGCGGGATCTGGAAACACCATATATTTT. Translated: CSSSLWTAGSGNTIYF.

This clone appeared once. The chain employs TRBV19 and TRBJ1-2, with 7 bases fitting TRBD1. The junction had 12 bases not matched to a gene; V was cut back by 6 bases and J by 8 bases. CDR1 and CDR2 (germline): LNHDA, SQIVND (reference sequence). There are 14 residues in the CDR3. CDR3 sequence (DNA): TGTGCCAGTAGGAAGGGGGCAGGGCTGAAGGGCTACACCTTC. It encodes CASRKGAGLKGYTF.

The chain carries TRBV5-4 and TRBJ1-1; TRBD1 agrees at 9 bases. Losses at the gene ends were 0 bases for V and 11 bases for J; bases not matched to a gene: 2. CDR3 size: 12 residues. Germline values: CDR1 SGHNT, CDR2 YYREEE (reference sequence). The CDR3 loop reads CASSLGTGDAFF. The CDR3 DNA follows: TGTGCCAGCAGCTTGGGGACAGGGGATGCTTTCTTT.

The CDR3 bases are TGCGCCAGCAGCCAAGATTGGGCAGTGAGGGACTATGGCTACACCTTC. Protein: CASSQDWAVRDYGYTF. V and J are TRBV4-1 and TRBJ1-2; D uncertain. V was cut by 0 bases and J by 3 bases, with 14 bases left in between. The CDR3 spans 16 residues. CDR1 and CDR2 (germline): MGHRA, YSYEKL.

This clone was observed a handful of times. The chain employs TRBV28 and TRBJ2-1; TRBD2 agrees at 15 bases. V dropped 5 bases and J dropped 10; count of bases not matched to a gene: 9. CDR3 length: 16 amino acids. The germline V gene has CDR1 MDHEN and CDR2 SYDVKM. CDR3 residues: CASSPWTSGRAREQFF. CDR3 DNA sequence: TGTGCCAGCAGTCCATGGACTAGCGGGAGGGCACGAGAGCAGTTCTTC.

This clone was seen only once. The chain combines TRBV6-6 with TRBJ1-5; D is perhaps TRBD1 (5 bases). CDR1 MNHNY and CDR2 SVGAGI come from the germline V gene (reference sequence). This CDR3 region has 14 residues. The V end was cut by 2 bases, the J end by 1 base, with 6 bases between. CDR3 nucleotides: TGTGCCAGCAGTTACAAGGGGAGCAATCAGCCCCAGCATTTT. Translation gives CASSYKGSNQPQHF.

The rearrangement links TRBV19 to TRBJ2-3; 10 bases line up with TRBD2. Germline V gene lookup returns CDR1 LNHDA and CDR2 SQIVND (reference sequence). The V and J ends lost 1 base and 3 bases, in that order; junction bases with no gene match: 16. The CDR3 totals 20 residues. The CDR3 sequence is CASSIGLAGEDYTWTDTQYF. As DNA, the CDR3 is TGTGCCAGTAGTATAGGGCTAGCGGGAGAAGACTATACATGGACAGATACGCAGTATTTT.

This sequence joins TRBV15 and TRBJ2-5; possibly TRBD2 for D (6 bases). The germline V gene encodes CDR1 LNHNV and CDR2 YYDKDF (reference sequence). V lost 4 bases to trimming and J lost 0 bases, with 15 bases between them. The CDR3 extends over 16 amino acids. In DNA form, the CDR3 reads TGTGCCACCAGCAAAGAAAGCGGGCCGTACCAAGAGACCCAGTACTTC. This codes for CATSKESGPYQETQYF.

The rearrangement links TRBV29-1 to TRBJ1-4, with TRBD1 matching 7 bases. The V and J ends lost 3 bases and 4 bases, in that order; junction bases with no gene match: 8. CDR3 length: 15 amino acids. The germline CDR1 and CDR2 sequences are SQVTM and ANQGSEA. In DNA, the CDR3 is TGCAGCGTTGAGGTCTCAGGGGGGCATAATGAAAAACTGTTTTTT. It translates to CSVEVSGGHNEKLFF.

The rearrangement links TRBV19 to TRBJ2-1; TRBD2 matches at 10 bases. The CDR3 length is 18 residues. Germline CDR1 reads LNHDA; CDR2 reads SQIVND (reference sequence). The trim removed 2 bases at V and 4 bases at J, leaving 11 bases unmatched. CDR3 loop: CASSITSSGRFVYNEQFF. CDR3 bases: TGTGCCAGTAGTATAACTTCTAGCGGGAGATTCGTTTACAATGAGCAGTTCTTC.

The chain has TRBV28 and TRBJ2-7; perhaps TRBD1 as D (5 bases). Trimming took off 3 bases at V and 1 base at J, with 16 bases between the two ends. CDR1 and CDR2 from the germline V gene are MDHEN and SYDVKM. This CDR3 is built from 16 residues. CDR3 in amino acids: CASSFKSGHNSYEQYF. CDR3 DNA sequence: TGTGCCAGCAGTTTTAAGTCCGGACACAATTCCTACGAGCAGTACTTC. The whole variable domain, remainder taken from reference TRBV28 and TRBJ2-7, is DVKVTQSSRYLVKRTGEKVFLECVQDMDHENMFWYRQDPGLGLRLIYFSYDVKMKEKGDIPEGYSVSREKKERFSLILESASTNQTSMYLCASSFKSGHNSYEQYFGPGTRLTVT.

The chain carries TRBV6-5 and TRBJ1-1; weak D call: TRBD1 (6 bases). The germline V gene has CDR1 MNHEY and CDR2 SVGAGI. Trimming cost V 6 bases and J 3 bases, with 17 bases left between them. There are 15 residues in the CDR3. This CDR3 reads CASSPRGTLDTEAFF. The CDR3 DNA follows: TGTGCCAGCAGCCCCAGGGGAACCCTGGACACTGAAGCTTTCTTT.

This chain links TRBV5-8 with TRBJ2-7; D might be TRBD1 (6 bases). The CDR3 contains 15 residues. Germline values: CDR1 SGHTS, CDR2 YDEGEE. Trimming shortened V by 2 bases and J by 5 bases, and 17 bases separated the two germline ends. The CDR3, as DNA: TGTGCCAGCAGCTTTCCCTTTCTTCAGGGGCACGAGCAGTACTTC. It yields the protein CASSFPFLQGHEQYF.

In this sample, this clone turned up a few times. This chain links TRBV28 with TRBJ2-3; 13 positions agree with TRBD2. The germline V gene has CDR1 MDHEN and CDR2 SYDVKM. The V and J ends lost 3 bases and 5 bases, in that order; junction bases with no gene match: 5. This CDR3 has 16 residues. CDR3 nucleotide sequence: TGTGCCAGCAGTTTCGGCACTAGCGGGGGGGAAGATACGCAGTATTTT. This sequence encodes CASSFGTSGGEDTQYF.

The chain combines TRBV9 with TRBJ2-3, with 7 nucleotides matching TRBD2. After removal of 3 bases from V and 0 bases from J, the junction contained 7 bases not matched to a gene. The CDR3 is 16 residues long. The germline CDR1 and CDR2 sequences are SGDLS and YYNGEE. CDR3 bases: TGTGCCAGCAGCGGGGGGGGACCAACTAGCACAGATACGCAGTATTTT. Encoded protein: CASSGGGPTSTDTQYF.

CDR3 in amino acids: CSVEKGSLRGTEAFF. The CDR3 DNA follows: TGCAGCGTTGAAAAGGGTTCCCTCCGGGGCACTGAAGCTTTCTTT. V is TRBV29-1 and J is TRBJ1-1; D is ambiguous. Trimming removed 2 bases at V and 4 bases at J, with 17 bases between. The CDR3 spans 15 residues. Germline lookup yields CDR1 SQVTM and CDR2 ANQGSEA. The full variable domain, its missing parts supplied by reference TRBV29-1 and TRBJ1-1, is SAVISQKPSRDICQRGTSLTIQCQVDSQVTMMFWYRQQPGQSLTLIATANQGSEATYESGFVIDKFPISRPNLTFSTLTVSNMSPEDSSIYLCSVEKGSLRGTEAFFGQGTRLTVV.

The chain recombines TRBV15 with TRBJ1-1, with a weak D call TRBD1 (5 bases). Trimming removed 2 bases at V and 4 bases at J, with 14 bases between. The V gene's germline CDR1 is LNHNV and CDR2 YYDKDF (reference sequence). The CDR3 covers 15 residues. The CDR3 protein is CATSRSLREGTEAFF. CDR3 coding DNA: TGTGCCACCAGCAGATCGCTCAGGGAGGGCACTGAAGCTTTCTTT. Full variable domain (rest looked up from reference TRBV15 and TRBJ1-1): DAMVIQNPRYQVTQFGKPVTLSCSQTLNHNVMYWYQQKSSQAPKLLFHYYDKDFNNEADTPDNFQSRRPNTSFCFLDIRSPGLGDTAMYLCATSRSLREGTEAFFGQGTRLTVV.

V gene TRBV30 combines with J gene TRBJ2-3, with TRBD2 identical over 9 bases. V gave up 3 bases and J gave up 2 bases; unmatched junction bases: 3. The CDR3 totals 14 residues. Looked up from germline, CDR1 is GTSNPN and CDR2 is SVGIG (reference sequence). The CDR3: CAWSPSGITDTQYF. CDR3 in DNA: TGTGCCTGGAGCCCTAGCGGGATCACAGATACGCAGTATTTT. Using reference TRBV30 and TRBJ2-3 for the parts outside the CDR3, the full variable domain is SQTIHQWPATLVQPVGSPLSLECTVEGTSNPNLYWYRQAAGRGLQLLFYSVGIGQISSEVPQNLSASRPQDRQFILSSKKLLLSDSGFYLCAWSPSGITDTQYFGPGTRLTVL.

The chain uses TRBV28 and TRBJ1-5; a possible D gene is TRBD1 (6 bases). Germline V gives CDR1 MDHEN, CDR2 SYDVKM. Trimming cost V 3 bases and J 3 bases, with 12 bases left between them. This CDR3 region has 15 residues. The CDR3 DNA is TGTGCCAGCAGTTTCCAGACAGGTTCCAATCAGCCCCAGCATTTT. Translated: CASSFQTGSNQPQHF.

This clone has more than one count but fewer than ten. The chain is built from TRBV18 and TRBJ1-1; D might be TRBD1 (5 bases). Germline CDR1 reads KGHSH; CDR2 reads LQKENI. V lost 3 bases and J lost 4, with 6 bases in between. This CDR3 spans 12 amino acids. In DNA form, the CDR3 reads TGTGCCAGCTCACCCGACAGCACTGAAGCTTTCTTT. It codes for CASSPDSTEAFF.